One T cell receptor beta chain is described in this entry. Its antigen remains unidentified. This sample was included in a study of breast tumors, draining lymph nodes, adjacent tissues. Broader study findings: Tumor repertoires ranked between lymph nodes and nontumor tissue in diversity, with V and J gene preferences. Findings are consistent with lymph node origin and intratumoral expansion of most tumor T cells. Tumor T cell lymph node origin was a supported hypothesis, not proven.

TCRdb reprocessed the multiplex PCR reads via MiXCR and lists one record per CDR3 protein. The sample contains approximately 52,000 distinct CDR3 sequences, under 55% of which appear only once. CDR1 ENHRY and CDR2 SYGVKD come from the germline V gene. The germline V and J ends were trimmed by 7 bases and 1 base, with 10 bases remaining between them. The CDR3 spans 13 residues. The chain employs TRBV10-3 and TRBJ1-2; no definite D call. Specimen: breast tumor tissue. The clonotype comes from a female donor with breast cancer. Some clones in this sample may be carry-over from other donors' samples. CDR3 in amino acids: CAITPGSNYGYTF. CDR3 bases: TGTGCCATCACACCAGGCAGTAACTATGGCTACACCTTC.